This T cell receptor (beta chain) was identified in a study of identical twins. General study points: Fewer insertions characterized abundant cord blood beta clonotypes, whereas memory repertoires showed none. With monozygotic twins, out-of-frame TCR alpha sharing exceeded what models estimated.

This CDR3 has 16 amino acids. V dropped 4 bases and J dropped 0 bases, with 13 bases sitting between them. For this clonotype: Its specificity is unknown.

Unique molecular identifiers were in the cDNA, with template-switch universal primer binding. TCRdb passed the 5' RACE reads through MiXCR, listing each CDR3 protein once. The table shows 550,000 to 700,000 distinct CDR3 sequences, with roughly 9.9% occurring only once. These data are also associated with another study on yellow fever vaccine responses in identical twins.

This receptor was obtained from a woman aged 18-29 years in good health. Sequencing was performed on PBMCs. The V call is TRBV12-3 or TRBV12-4, the J call TRBJ1-3; D is unclear. This chain's CDR3 is CASSSQTLLSGNTIYF. As DNA, the CDR3 is TGTGCCAGCAGTTCGCAGACACTCCTCTCTGGAAACACCATATATTTT.